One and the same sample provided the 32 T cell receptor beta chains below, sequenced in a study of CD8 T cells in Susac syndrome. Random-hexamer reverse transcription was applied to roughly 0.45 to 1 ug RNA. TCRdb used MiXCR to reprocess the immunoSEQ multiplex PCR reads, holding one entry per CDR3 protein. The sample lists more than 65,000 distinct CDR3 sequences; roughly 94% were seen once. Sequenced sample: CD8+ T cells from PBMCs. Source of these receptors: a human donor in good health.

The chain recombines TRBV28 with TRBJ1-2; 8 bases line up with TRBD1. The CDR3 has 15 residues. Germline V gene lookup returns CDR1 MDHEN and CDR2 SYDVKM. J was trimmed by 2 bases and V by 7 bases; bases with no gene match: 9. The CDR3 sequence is CASNDPGQANYGYTF. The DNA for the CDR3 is TGTGCCAGCAACGACCCGGGACAGGCAAACTATGGCTACACCTTC.

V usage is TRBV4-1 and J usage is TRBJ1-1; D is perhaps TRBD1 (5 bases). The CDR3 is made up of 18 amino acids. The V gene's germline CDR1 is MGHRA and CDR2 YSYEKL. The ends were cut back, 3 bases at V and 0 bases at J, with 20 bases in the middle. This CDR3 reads CASSHRGGGTGMNTEAFF. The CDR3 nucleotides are TGCGCCAGCAGCCATAGGGGCGGGGGGACGGGGATGAACACTGAAGCTTTCTTT.

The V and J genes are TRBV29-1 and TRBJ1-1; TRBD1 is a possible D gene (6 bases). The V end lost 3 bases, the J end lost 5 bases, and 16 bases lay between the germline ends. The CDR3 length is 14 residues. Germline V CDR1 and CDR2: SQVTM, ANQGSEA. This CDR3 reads CSVDTQGRGTEAFF. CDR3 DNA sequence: TGCAGCGTTGACACACAGGGCCGGGGAACTGAAGCTTTCTTT.

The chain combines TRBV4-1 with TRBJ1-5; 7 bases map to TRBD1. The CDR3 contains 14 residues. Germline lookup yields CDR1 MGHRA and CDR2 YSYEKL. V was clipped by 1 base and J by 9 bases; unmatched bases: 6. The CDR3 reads CASSQGTGEWPQHF. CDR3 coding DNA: TGCGCCAGCAGCCAAGGGACAGGCGAATGGCCCCAGCATTTT.

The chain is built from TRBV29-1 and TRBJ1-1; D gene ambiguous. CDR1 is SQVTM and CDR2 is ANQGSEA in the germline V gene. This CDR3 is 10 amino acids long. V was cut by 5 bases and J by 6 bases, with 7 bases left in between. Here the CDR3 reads CSVFTPEAFF. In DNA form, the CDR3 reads TGCAGCGTTTTCACCCCTGAAGCTTTCTTT.

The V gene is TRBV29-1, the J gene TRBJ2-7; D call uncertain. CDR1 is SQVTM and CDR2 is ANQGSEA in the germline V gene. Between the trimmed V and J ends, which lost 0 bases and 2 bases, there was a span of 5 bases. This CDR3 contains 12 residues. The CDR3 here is CSVEDPPYEQYF. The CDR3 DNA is TGCAGCGTTGAAGATCCCCCCTACGAGCAGTACTTC.

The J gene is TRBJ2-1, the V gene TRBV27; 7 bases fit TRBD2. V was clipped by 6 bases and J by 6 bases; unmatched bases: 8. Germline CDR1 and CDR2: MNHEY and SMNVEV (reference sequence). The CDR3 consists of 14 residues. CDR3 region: CASSPGGPSNEQFF. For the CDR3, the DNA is TGTGCCAGCAGCCCGGGGGGTCCCTCCAATGAGCAGTTCTTC.

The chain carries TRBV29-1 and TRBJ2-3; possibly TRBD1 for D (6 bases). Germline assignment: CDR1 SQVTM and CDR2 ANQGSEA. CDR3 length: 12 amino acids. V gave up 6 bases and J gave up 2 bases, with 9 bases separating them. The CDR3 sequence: CSVRTDTDTQYF. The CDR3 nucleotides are TGCAGCGTGCGGACAGACACAGATACGCAGTATTTT.

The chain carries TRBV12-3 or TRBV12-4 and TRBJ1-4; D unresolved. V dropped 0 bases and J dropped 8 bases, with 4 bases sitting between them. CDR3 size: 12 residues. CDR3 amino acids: CASSLAWEKLFF. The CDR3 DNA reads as TGTGCCAGCAGTTTAGCGTGGGAAAAACTGTTTTTT.

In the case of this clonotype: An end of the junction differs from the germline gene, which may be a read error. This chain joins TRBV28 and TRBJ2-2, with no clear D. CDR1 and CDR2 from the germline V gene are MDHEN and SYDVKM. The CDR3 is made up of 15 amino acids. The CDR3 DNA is TGTGCCAGCAGTTTACTCCGGGCGAACACCAGGGAGCTGTTTTTT. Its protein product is CASSLLRANTRELFF.

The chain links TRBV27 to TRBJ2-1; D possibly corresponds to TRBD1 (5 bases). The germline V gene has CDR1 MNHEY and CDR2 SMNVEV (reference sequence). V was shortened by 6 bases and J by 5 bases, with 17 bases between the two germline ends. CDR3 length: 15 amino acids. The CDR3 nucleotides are TGTGCCAGCAGCCCGGACAATCTTCGGAACAATGAGCAGTTCTTC. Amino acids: CASSPDNLRNNEQFF.

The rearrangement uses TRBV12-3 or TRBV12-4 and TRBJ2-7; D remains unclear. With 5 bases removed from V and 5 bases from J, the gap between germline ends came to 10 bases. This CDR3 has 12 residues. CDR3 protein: CASSPSLHEQYF. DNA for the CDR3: TGTGCCAGCAGTCCTTCCCTCCACGAGCAGTACTTC.

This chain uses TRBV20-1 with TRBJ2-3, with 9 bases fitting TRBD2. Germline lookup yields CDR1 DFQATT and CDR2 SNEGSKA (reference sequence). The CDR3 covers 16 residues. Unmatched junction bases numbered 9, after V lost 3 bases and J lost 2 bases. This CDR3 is CSARRASGTYTDTQYF. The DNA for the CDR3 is TGCAGTGCTAGGAGGGCTAGCGGGACCTACACAGATACGCAGTATTTT.

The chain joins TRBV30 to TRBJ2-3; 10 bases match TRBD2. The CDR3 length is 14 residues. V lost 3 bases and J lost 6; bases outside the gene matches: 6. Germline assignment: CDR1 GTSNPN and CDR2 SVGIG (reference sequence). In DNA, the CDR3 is TGTGCCTGGAGCCTAGCGGGGGCTAGGGATACGCAGTATTTT. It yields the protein CAWSLAGARDTQYF.

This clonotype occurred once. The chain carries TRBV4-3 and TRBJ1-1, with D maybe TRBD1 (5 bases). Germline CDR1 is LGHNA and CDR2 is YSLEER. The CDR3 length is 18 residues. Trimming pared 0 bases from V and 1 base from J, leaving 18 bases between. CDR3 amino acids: CASSQDGAERAANTEAFF. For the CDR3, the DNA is TGCGCCAGCAGCCAAGACGGGGCCGAACGGGCCGCGAACACTGAAGCTTTCTTT.

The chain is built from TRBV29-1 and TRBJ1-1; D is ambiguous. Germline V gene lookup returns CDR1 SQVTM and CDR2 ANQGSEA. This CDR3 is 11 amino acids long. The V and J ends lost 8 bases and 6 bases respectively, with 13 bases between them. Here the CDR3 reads CSFRLASEAFF. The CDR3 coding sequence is TGCAGCTTTCGCCTAGCATCTGAAGCTTTCTTT.

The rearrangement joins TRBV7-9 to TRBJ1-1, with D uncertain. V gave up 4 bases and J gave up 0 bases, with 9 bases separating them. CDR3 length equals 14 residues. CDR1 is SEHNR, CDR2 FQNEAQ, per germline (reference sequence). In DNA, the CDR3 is TGTGCCAGCAGCTCACCTTCGTTGAACACTGAAGCTTTCTTT. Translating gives CASSSPSLNTEAFF.

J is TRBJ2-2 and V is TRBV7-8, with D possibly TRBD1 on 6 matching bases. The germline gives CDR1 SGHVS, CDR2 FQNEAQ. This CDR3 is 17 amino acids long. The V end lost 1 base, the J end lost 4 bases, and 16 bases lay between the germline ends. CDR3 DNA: TGTGCCAGCAGCTTAGAACCTTACAGGGCCCTCACCGGGGAGCTGTTTTTT. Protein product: CASSLEPYRALTGELFF.

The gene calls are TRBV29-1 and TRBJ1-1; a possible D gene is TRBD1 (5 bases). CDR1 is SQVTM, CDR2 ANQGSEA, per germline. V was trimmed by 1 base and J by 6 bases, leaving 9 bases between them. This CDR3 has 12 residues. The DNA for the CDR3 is TGCAGCGTTGAAGCAGGGCACGCTGAAGCTTTCTTT. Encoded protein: CSVEAGHAEAFF.

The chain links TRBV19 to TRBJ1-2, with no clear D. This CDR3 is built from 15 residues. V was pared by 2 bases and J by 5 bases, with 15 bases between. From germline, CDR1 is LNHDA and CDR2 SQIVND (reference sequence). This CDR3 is CASSITATAKYGYTF. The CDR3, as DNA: TGTGCCAGTAGTATAACCGCTACGGCGAAATATGGCTACACCTTC.

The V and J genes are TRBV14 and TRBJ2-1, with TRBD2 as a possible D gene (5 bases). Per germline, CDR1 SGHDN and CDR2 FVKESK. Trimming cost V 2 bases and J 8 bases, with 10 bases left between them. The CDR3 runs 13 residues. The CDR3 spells CASSQRRWDEQFF. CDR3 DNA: TGTGCCAGCAGCCAAAGGAGGTGGGATGAGCAGTTCTTC.

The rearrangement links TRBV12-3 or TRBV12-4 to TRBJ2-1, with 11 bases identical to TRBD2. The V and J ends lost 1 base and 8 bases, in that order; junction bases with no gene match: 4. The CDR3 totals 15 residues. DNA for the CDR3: TGTGCCAGCAGTTTAGGTTCTAGCGGGGGGTATGAGCAGTTCTTC. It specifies CASSLGSSGGYEQFF.

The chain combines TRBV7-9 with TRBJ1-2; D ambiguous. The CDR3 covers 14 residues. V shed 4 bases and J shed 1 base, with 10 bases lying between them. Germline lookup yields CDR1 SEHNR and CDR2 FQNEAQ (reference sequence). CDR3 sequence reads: CASSWTQINYGYTF. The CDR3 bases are TGTGCCAGCAGCTGGACTCAGATTAACTATGGCTACACCTTC.

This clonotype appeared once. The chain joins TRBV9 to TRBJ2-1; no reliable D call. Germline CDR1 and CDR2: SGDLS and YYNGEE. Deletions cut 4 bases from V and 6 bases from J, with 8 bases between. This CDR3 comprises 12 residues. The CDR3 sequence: CASSPFVNEQFF. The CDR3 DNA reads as TGTGCCAGCAGCCCTTTCGTCAATGAGCAGTTCTTC.

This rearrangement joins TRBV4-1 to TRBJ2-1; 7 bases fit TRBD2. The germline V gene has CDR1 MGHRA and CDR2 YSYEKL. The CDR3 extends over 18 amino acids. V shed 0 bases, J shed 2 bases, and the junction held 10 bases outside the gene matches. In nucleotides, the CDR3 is TGCGCCAGCAGCCAAGATCCAGGTGAAGCGGGGCCCTACAATGAGCAGTTCTTC. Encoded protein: CASSQDPGEAGPYNEQFF.

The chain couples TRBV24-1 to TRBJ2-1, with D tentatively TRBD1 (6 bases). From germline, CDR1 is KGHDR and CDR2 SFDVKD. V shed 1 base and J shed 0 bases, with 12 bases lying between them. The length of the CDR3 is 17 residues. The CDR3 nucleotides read TGTGCCACCAGTGATTTTTTAGGGGGAGACTCCTACAATGAGCAGTTCTTC. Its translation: CATSDFLGGDSYNEQFF.

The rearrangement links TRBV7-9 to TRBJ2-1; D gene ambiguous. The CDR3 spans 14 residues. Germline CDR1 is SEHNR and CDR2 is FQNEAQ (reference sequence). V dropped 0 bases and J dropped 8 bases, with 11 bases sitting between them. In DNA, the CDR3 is TGTGCCAGCAGCTTAGCGATGGGTAGGGATGAGCAGTTCTTC. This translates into CASSLAMGRDEQFF.

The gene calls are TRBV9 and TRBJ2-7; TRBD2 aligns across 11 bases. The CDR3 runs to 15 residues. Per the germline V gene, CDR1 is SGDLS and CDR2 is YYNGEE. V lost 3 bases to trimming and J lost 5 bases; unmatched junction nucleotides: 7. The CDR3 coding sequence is TGTGCCAGCAGCGCGTTAGCGGGGGGGCCCCACGAGCAGTACTTC. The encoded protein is CASSALAGGPHEQYF. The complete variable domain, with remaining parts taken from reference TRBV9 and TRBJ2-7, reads DSGVTQTPKHLITATGQRVTLRCSPRSGDLSVYWYQQSLDQGLQFLIQYYNGEERAKGNILERFSAQQFPDLHSELNLSSLELGDSALYFCASSALAGGPHEQYFGPGTRLTVT.

The chain's CDR3 is CATIGAKNIQYF. DNA for the CDR3: TGTGCCACCATAGGAGCTAAAAACATTCAGTACTTC. V usage is TRBV10-3 and J usage is TRBJ2-4; D is undetermined. The CDR3 sequence is 12 residues long. Germline lookup yields CDR1 ENHRY and CDR2 SYGVKD. V shed 10 bases and J shed 4 bases, with 11 bases lying between them.

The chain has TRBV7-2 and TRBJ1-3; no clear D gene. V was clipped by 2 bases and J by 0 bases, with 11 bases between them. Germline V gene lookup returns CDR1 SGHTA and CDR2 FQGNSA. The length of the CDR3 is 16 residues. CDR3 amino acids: CASSLHSSLSGNTIYF. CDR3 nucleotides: TGTGCCAGCAGCTTACACTCCTCGCTCTCTGGAAACACCATATATTTT.

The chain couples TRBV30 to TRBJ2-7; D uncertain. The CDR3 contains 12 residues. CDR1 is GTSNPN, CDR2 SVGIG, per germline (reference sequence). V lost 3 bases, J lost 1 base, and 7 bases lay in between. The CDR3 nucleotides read TGTGCCTGGAGCACACTGTCCTACGAGCAGTACTTC. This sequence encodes CAWSTLSYEQYF.

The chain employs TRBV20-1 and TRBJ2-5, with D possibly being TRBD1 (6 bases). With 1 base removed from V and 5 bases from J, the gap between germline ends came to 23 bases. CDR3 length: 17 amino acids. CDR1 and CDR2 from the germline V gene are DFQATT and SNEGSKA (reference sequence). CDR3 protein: CSARVRTLGAGMETQYF. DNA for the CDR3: TGCAGTGCTAGAGTACGCACTTTGGGGGCCGGGATGGAGACCCAGTACTTC.